The rows below give T cell receptor beta chains drawn from one sample of a study of blood T cell repertoires in COVID-19. Sequencing used immunoSEQ multiplex PCR; TCRdb keeps in-frame clones, though not all of them. The data contain 200,000 or so clones, about four fifths of them singletons. Sequencing input: peripheral blood. The receptors shown here come from a woman of 80 years or more with COVID-19, enrolled during active disease. Each CDR3 is given with its conserved first and last residue. Fields, in order: J gene, D gene, clone size, CDR3 length, V gene, CDR3 protein, CDR3 DNA. A D gene is named only where the DNA matches it firmly. Only some rows state a clone size, as once, few, many or a class for expanded clones.

J gene: TRBJ2-7
D gene: NA
clone size: few
CDR3 length: 15
V gene: TRBV3-1/TRBV3-2
CDR3 protein: CASSLGSGPSYEQYF
CDR3 DNA: TGTGCCAGCAGCCTAGGTAGCGGACCTTCCTACGAGCAGTACTTC

J gene: TRBJ2-1
D gene: TRBD1
clone size: NA
CDR3 length: 15
V gene: TRBV27
CDR3 protein: CASSPGTETYNEQFF
CDR3 DNA: TGTGCCAGCAGTCCCGGGACAGAGACCTACAATGAGCAGTTCTTC

J gene: TRBJ1-1
D gene: NA
clone size: few
CDR3 length: 15
V gene: TRBV27
CDR3 protein: CASSFLGGRNTEAFF
CDR3 DNA: TGTGCCAGCAGTTTTTTGGGCGGGAGGAACACTGAAGCTTTCTTT

J gene: TRBJ2-5
D gene: NA
clone size: NA
CDR3 length: 13
V gene: TRBV7-9
CDR3 protein: CASSLGSQETQYF
CDR3 DNA: TGTGCCAGCAGCTTAGGGAGCCAAGAGACCCAGTACTTC

J gene: TRBJ2-5
D gene: NA
clone size: NA
CDR3 length: 15
V gene: TRBV18
CDR3 protein: CASSPRLGAEETQYF
CDR3 DNA: TGTGCCAGCTCACCGAGACTAGGGGCCGAAGAGACCCAGTACTTC

J gene: TRBJ1-1
D gene: NA
clone size: NA
CDR3 length: 13
V gene: TRBV28
CDR3 protein: CASSLPRNTEAFF
CDR3 DNA: TGTGCCAGCAGTTTACCTAGGAACACTGAAGCTTTCTTT

J gene: TRBJ1-1
D gene: NA
clone size: NA
CDR3 length: 15
V gene: TRBV10-3
CDR3 protein: CAISESRNPNTEAFF
CDR3 DNA: TGTGCCATCAGTGAGTCGCGGAACCCTAACACTGAAGCTTTCTTT

J gene: TRBJ1-3
D gene: NA
clone size: NA
CDR3 length: 18
V gene: TRBV11-2
CDR3 protein: CASSLGPPQGLSGNTIYF
CDR3 DNA: TGTGCCAGCAGCTTAGGCCCACCCCAGGGTCTCTCTGGAAACACCATATATTTT

J gene: TRBJ1-3
D gene: NA
clone size: NA
CDR3 length: 19
V gene: TRBV21-1
CDR3 protein: CASSKEEGNRFLSGNTIYF
CDR3 DNA: TGTGCCAGCAGCAAAGAGGAGGGCAACAGGTTCCTCTCTGGAAACACCATATATTTT

J gene: TRBJ2-7
D gene: NA
clone size: NA
CDR3 length: 13
V gene: TRBV11-3
CDR3 protein: CASSLDRLGAQYF
CDR3 DNA: TGTGCCAGCAGCTTAGATCGGCTAGGTGCGCAGTACTTC

J gene: TRBJ1-6
D gene: NA
clone size: NA
CDR3 length: 16
V gene: TRBV19
CDR3 protein: CASSMSRRERNSPLHF
CDR3 DNA: TGTGCCAGTAGTATGAGCCGGCGGGAGAGGAATTCACCCCTCCACTTT

J gene: TRBJ2-5
D gene: TRBD2
clone size: NA
CDR3 length: 16
V gene: TRBV9
CDR3 protein: CASSVSGTSGIETQYF
CDR3 DNA: TGTGCCAGCAGCGTTTCCGGGACTAGCGGGATCGAGACCCAGTACTTC

J gene: TRBJ1-2
D gene: TRBD1
clone size: NA
CDR3 length: 14
V gene: TRBV6-5
CDR3 protein: CASSTGERVYGYTF
CDR3 DNA: TGTGCCAGCAGCACAGGGGAAAGGGTCTATGGCTACACCTTC

J gene: TRBJ2-3
D gene: NA
clone size: NA
CDR3 length: 15
V gene: TRBV24-1
CDR3 protein: CATSDLTGSTDTQYF
CDR3 DNA: TGTGCCACCAGTGATTTAACGGGTAGCACAGATACGCAGTATTTT

J gene: TRBJ1-5
D gene: NA
clone size: NA
CDR3 length: 14
V gene: TRBV27
CDR3 protein: CASSLGHSNQPQHF
CDR3 DNA: TGTGCCAGCAGTTTAGGCCACAGCAATCAGCCCCAGCATTTT

J gene: TRBJ1-2
D gene: TRBD1
clone size: NA
CDR3 length: 15
V gene: TRBV2
CDR3 protein: CASSPFPGTGYGYTF
CDR3 DNA: TGTGCCAGCAGTCCGTTTCCCGGGACAGGCTATGGCTACACCTTC

J gene: TRBJ2-1
D gene: TRBD2
clone size: NA
CDR3 length: 15
V gene: TRBV3-1/TRBV3-2
CDR3 protein: CASSLAGGAYNEQFF
CDR3 DNA: TGTGCCAGCAGCCTAGCGGGAGGGGCCTACAATGAGCAGTTCTTC

J gene: TRBJ2-5
D gene: TRBD2
clone size: NA
CDR3 length: 17
V gene: TRBV7-9
CDR3 protein: CASSVTLSGRAQETQYF
CDR3 DNA: TGTGCCAGCAGCGTAACCCTTAGCGGGAGAGCCCAAGAGACCCAGTACTTC

J gene: TRBJ1-5
D gene: TRBD1
clone size: NA
CDR3 length: 16
V gene: TRBV7-2
CDR3 protein: CASSLEGAHSLQPQHF
CDR3 DNA: TGTGCCAGCAGCTTGGAGGGGGCGCATTCTCTTCAGCCCCAGCATTTT

J gene: TRBJ2-1
D gene: TRBD2
clone size: NA
CDR3 length: 18
V gene: TRBV5-1
CDR3 protein: CASSPDQHASGGLNEQFF
CDR3 DNA: TGCGCCAGCAGCCCCGACCAACACGCTAGCGGGGGGCTGAATGAGCAGTTCTTC

J gene: TRBJ2-7
D gene: NA
clone size: NA
CDR3 length: 14
V gene: TRBV27
CDR3 protein: CASCAFPPRCEQYF
CDR3 DNA: TGTGCCAGCTGCGCGTTTCCACCCCGGTGCGAGCAGTACTTC

J gene: TRBJ1-6
D gene: TRBD1
clone size: NA
CDR3 length: 14
V gene: TRBV10-3
CDR3 protein: CAISSRQGNSPLHF
CDR3 DNA: TGTGCCATCAGTTCTCGACAGGGGAATTCACCCCTCCACTTT

J gene: TRBJ2-1
D gene: TRBD2
clone size: many
CDR3 length: 15
V gene: TRBV11-2
CDR3 protein: CASSLDVREGNEQFF
CDR3 DNA: TGTGCCAGCAGCTTAGACGTGCGGGAGGGCAATGAGCAGTTCTTC

J gene: TRBJ2-7
D gene: NA
clone size: NA
CDR3 length: 12
V gene: TRBV2
CDR3 protein: CASSERGYEQYF
CDR3 DNA: TGTGCCAGCAGTGAAAGGGGCTACGAGCAGTACTTC

J gene: TRBJ2-7
D gene: NA
clone size: NA
CDR3 length: 15
V gene: TRBV7-8
CDR3 protein: CASSPGWEEGYEQYF
CDR3 DNA: TGTGCCAGCTCGCCGGGGTGGGAGGAGGGGTACGAGCAGTACTTC

J gene: TRBJ1-5
D gene: TRBD1
clone size: NA
CDR3 length: 15
V gene: TRBV7-2
CDR3 protein: CASRRGQSSNQPQHF
CDR3 DNA: TGTGCCAGCAGACGGGGACAGAGTAGCAATCAGCCCCAGCATTTT

J gene: TRBJ2-3
D gene: TRBD2
clone size: few
CDR3 length: 15
V gene: TRBV7-3
CDR3 protein: CASSRGLAGRDTQYF
CDR3 DNA: TGTGCCAGCAGCAGGGGACTAGCGGGGCGGGATACGCAGTATTTT

J gene: TRBJ1-2
D gene: TRBD1
clone size: NA
CDR3 length: 15
V gene: TRBV6-5
CDR3 protein: CASSGTAYFNYGYTF
CDR3 DNA: TGTGCCAGCAGCGGGACAGCTTATTTTAACTATGGCTACACCTTC

J gene: TRBJ1-5
D gene: NA
clone size: NA
CDR3 length: 16
V gene: TRBV6-6
CDR3 protein: CASSYPSGGQDQPQHF
CDR3 DNA: TGTGCCAGCAGTTACCCCTCGGGGGGGCAAGATCAGCCCCAGCATTTT

J gene: TRBJ1-1
D gene: NA
clone size: NA
CDR3 length: 15
V gene: TRBV30
CDR3 protein: CAWSPLGGVDTEAFF
CDR3 DNA: TGTGCCTGGAGTCCCCTCGGGGGGGTAGACACTGAAGCTTTCTTT

J gene: TRBJ1-1
D gene: NA
clone size: NA
CDR3 length: 13
V gene: TRBV19
CDR3 protein: CASSISGNTEAFF
CDR3 DNA: TGTGCCAGTAGTATTTCGGGGAACACTGAAGCTTTCTTT

J gene: TRBJ2-7
D gene: NA
clone size: NA
CDR3 length: 15
V gene: TRBV2
CDR3 protein: CASSEVSLSSYEQYF
CDR3 DNA: TGTGCCAGCAGTGAGGTTTCACTGAGCTCCTACGAGCAGTACTTC

J gene: TRBJ2-6
D gene: TRBD2
clone size: NA
CDR3 length: 18
V gene: TRBV18
CDR3 protein: CASSRSASGLSGANVLTF
CDR3 DNA: TGTGCCAGCTCACGAAGCGCTAGCGGGCTCTCTGGGGCCAACGTCCTGACTTTC

J gene: TRBJ2-7
D gene: NA
clone size: NA
CDR3 length: 13
V gene: TRBV4-2
CDR3 protein: CASSPGPTYEQYF
CDR3 DNA: TGTGCCAGCAGCCCAGGCCCCACCTACGAGCAGTACTTC

J gene: TRBJ2-7
D gene: NA
clone size: NA
CDR3 length: 15
V gene: TRBV4-1
CDR3 protein: CASSPQGHPFYEQYF
CDR3 DNA: TGCGCCAGCAGCCCACAGGGCCACCCGTTCTACGAGCAGTACTTC

J gene: TRBJ2-7
D gene: NA
clone size: NA
CDR3 length: 15
V gene: TRBV10-3
CDR3 protein: CAISARAGATYEQYF
CDR3 DNA: TGTGCCATCAGTGCACGAGCGGGCGCGACCTACGAGCAGTACTTC

J gene: TRBJ2-2
D gene: NA
clone size: NA
CDR3 length: 14
V gene: TRBV6-5
CDR3 protein: CASSHNRGSGELFF
CDR3 DNA: TGTGCCAGCAGTCACAATCGGGGGTCCGGGGAGCTGTTTTTT

J gene: TRBJ1-1
D gene: TRBD1
clone size: NA
CDR3 length: 15
V gene: TRBV2
CDR3 protein: CASSLRQGMNTEAFF
CDR3 DNA: TGTGCCAGCAGCTTGAGACAGGGGATGAACACTGAAGCTTTCTTT

J gene: TRBJ1-1
D gene: NA
clone size: NA
CDR3 length: 12
V gene: TRBV6-4
CDR3 protein: CASRGGEREAFF
CDR3 DNA: TGTGCCAGCAGAGGGGGAGAGAGAGAAGCTTTCTTT

J gene: TRBJ2-3
D gene: NA
clone size: NA
CDR3 length: 16
V gene: TRBV19
CDR3 protein: CASSHERDKSTDTQYF
CDR3 DNA: TGTGCCAGTAGTCATGAAAGGGACAAATCCACAGATACGCAGTATTTT

J gene: TRBJ2-6
D gene: NA
clone size: NA
CDR3 length: 17
V gene: TRBV19
CDR3 protein: CASSIDRRLSGANVLTF
CDR3 DNA: TGTGCCAGTAGTATCGACAGGAGACTCTCTGGGGCCAACGTCCTGACTTTC

J gene: TRBJ2-2
D gene: NA
clone size: NA
CDR3 length: 16
V gene: TRBV5-1
CDR3 protein: CASSLVSGANTGELFF
CDR3 DNA: TGCGCCAGCAGCTTGGTCTCCGGGGCGAACACCGGGGAGCTGTTTTTT

J gene: TRBJ2-2
D gene: TRBD1
clone size: NA
CDR3 length: 15
V gene: TRBV28
CDR3 protein: CASSWTGLNTGELFF
CDR3 DNA: TGTGCCAGCAGTTGGACAGGGCTGAACACCGGGGAGCTGTTTTTT

J gene: TRBJ2-1
D gene: TRBD2
clone size: NA
CDR3 length: 17
V gene: TRBV3-1/TRBV3-2
CDR3 protein: CASSQESGTSGYNEQFF
CDR3 DNA: TGTGCCAGCAGCCAAGAGTCTGGGACTAGCGGTTACAATGAGCAGTTCTTC

J gene: TRBJ2-1
D gene: TRBD2
clone size: NA
CDR3 length: 15
V gene: TRBV5-4
CDR3 protein: CASSWTSGGYNEQFF
CDR3 DNA: TGTGCCAGCAGCTGGACTAGTGGAGGGTACAATGAGCAGTTCTTC

J gene: TRBJ2-5
D gene: TRBD2
clone size: NA
CDR3 length: 15
V gene: TRBV5-1
CDR3 protein: CASSPGLPGQETQYF
CDR3 DNA: TGCGCCAGCAGCCCGGGACTACCAGGACAAGAGACCCAGTACTTC

J gene: TRBJ2-7
D gene: TRBD1
clone size: NA
CDR3 length: 13
V gene: TRBV28
CDR3 protein: CASRRQGIDEQYF
CDR3 DNA: TGTGCCAGCAGAAGACAGGGGATCGACGAGCAGTACTTC